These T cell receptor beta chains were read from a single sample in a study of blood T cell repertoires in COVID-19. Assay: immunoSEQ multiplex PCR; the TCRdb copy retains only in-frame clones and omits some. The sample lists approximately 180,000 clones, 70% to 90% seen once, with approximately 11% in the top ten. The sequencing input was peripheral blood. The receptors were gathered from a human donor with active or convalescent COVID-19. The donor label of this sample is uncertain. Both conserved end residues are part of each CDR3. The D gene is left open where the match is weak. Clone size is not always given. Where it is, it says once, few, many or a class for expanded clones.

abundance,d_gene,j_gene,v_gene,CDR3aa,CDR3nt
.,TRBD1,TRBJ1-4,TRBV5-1,CASRTGGADEKLFF,TGCGCCAGCAGGACAGGGGGTGCGGATGAAAAACTGTTTTTT
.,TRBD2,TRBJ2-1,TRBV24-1,CATSSLGGGYNEQFF,TGTGCCACCAGCAGTCTCGGGGGGGGTTACAATGAGCAGTTCTTC
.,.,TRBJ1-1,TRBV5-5,CASSLPRTGYTEAFF,TGTGCCAGCAGCTTGCCGAGAACAGGGTACACTGAAGCTTTCTTT
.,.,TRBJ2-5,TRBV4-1,CASSQAGAGETQYF,TGCGCCAGCAGCCAAGCAGGGGCCGGGGAGACCCAGTACTTC
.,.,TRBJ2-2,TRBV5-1,CASRFWNTGELFF,TGCGCCAGCAGATTCTGGAACACCGGGGAGCTGTTTTTT
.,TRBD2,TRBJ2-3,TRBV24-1,CATTPPEASGQNGDTQYF,TGTGCCACCACCCCCCCAGAGGCTAGCGGGCAAAATGGAGATACGCAGTATTTT
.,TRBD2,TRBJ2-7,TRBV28,CASSLGGSGNEQYF,TGTGCCAGCAGTTTGGGCGGGAGTGGCAACGAGCAGTACTTC
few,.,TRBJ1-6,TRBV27,CASSKEGFYNSPLHF,TGTGCCAGCTCCAAGGAGGGATTTTATAATTCACCCCTCCACTTT
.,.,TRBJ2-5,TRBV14,CASSQDLRGRPQETQYF,TGTGCCAGCAGCCAAGATCTAAGGGGTCGCCCGCAAGAGACCCAGTACTTC
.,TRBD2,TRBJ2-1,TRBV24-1,CATSGPLSGSGGDEQFF,TGTGCCACCAGTGGACCTCTTAGCGGGAGTGGGGGCGATGAGCAGTTCTTC
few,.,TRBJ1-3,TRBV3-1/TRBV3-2,CASSQFQGGNTIYF,TGTGCCAGCAGCCAATTTCAGGGGGGAAACACCATATATTTT
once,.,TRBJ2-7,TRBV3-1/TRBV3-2,CASSQDLPGTITYEQYF,TGTGCCAGCAGCCAAGATCTTCCTGGCACCATAACCTACGAGCAGTACTTC
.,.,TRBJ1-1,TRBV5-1,CASSPTGTEAFF,TGCGCCAGCAGCCCCACAGGAACTGAAGCTTTCTTT
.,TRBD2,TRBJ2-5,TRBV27,CASSIQAGGQETQYF,TGTGCCAGCAGTATTCAAGCGGGGGGACAAGAGACCCAGTACTTC
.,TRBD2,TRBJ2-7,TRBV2,CASRQEREAYEQYF,TGTGCCAGCAGACAAGAGCGGGAAGCCTACGAGCAGTACTTC
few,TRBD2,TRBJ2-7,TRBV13,CASSSLAGGRYEQYF,TGTGCCAGCAGCTCTCTTGCGGGAGGTCGCTACGAGCAGTACTTC
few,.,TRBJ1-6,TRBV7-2,CASSLGAQGRTPLHF,TGTGCCAGCAGCTTGGGGGCCCAAGGTCGTACACCCCTCCACTTT
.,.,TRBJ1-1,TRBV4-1,CASSQVWGGQNEAFF,TGCGCCAGCAGCCAAGTTTGGGGGGGCCAGAATGAAGCTTTCTTT
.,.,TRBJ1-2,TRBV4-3,CASSLRGTYGYTF,TGCGCCAGCAGCCTCAGGGGAACCTATGGCTACACCTTC
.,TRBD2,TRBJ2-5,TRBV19,CARRTSGRSLLETQYF,TGTGCCAGAAGGACTAGCGGGAGAAGTTTGCTAGAGACCCAGTACTTC
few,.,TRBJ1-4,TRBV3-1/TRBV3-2,CASSPGGSNEKLFF,TGTGCCAGCAGCCCCGGGGGTTCTAATGAAAAACTGTTTTTT
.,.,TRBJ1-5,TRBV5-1,CASSLSGDQPQHF,TGCGCCAGCAGCTTGTCGGGGGATCAGCCCCAGCATTTT
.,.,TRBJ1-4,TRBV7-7,CASSPTGNEKLFF,TGTGCCAGCAGCCCCACGGGTAATGAAAAACTGTTTTTT
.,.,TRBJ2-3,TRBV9,CASSVAPRLHTDTQYF,TGTGCCAGCAGCGTAGCTCCTAGACTGCACACAGATACGCAGTATTTT
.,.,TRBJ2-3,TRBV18,CASSIGQPSTDTQYF,TGTGCCAGCTCGATCGGACAGCCTAGCACAGATACGCAGTATTTT
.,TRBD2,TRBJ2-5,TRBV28,CASSATTSGRDQETQYF,TGTGCCAGCAGTGCCACGACTAGCGGGCGCGACCAAGAGACCCAGTACTTC
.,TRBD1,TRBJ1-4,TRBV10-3,CAISDGRTGLEKLFF,TGTGCCATCAGTGATGGTCGGACAGGGTTAGAAAAACTGTTTTTT
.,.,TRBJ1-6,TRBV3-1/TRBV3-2,CASSWGGASLGSPLHF,TGTGCCAGCAGCTGGGGGGGGGCGAGCCTTGGATCACCCCTCCACTTT
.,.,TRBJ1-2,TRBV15,CATSRDLLDGYTF,TGTGCCACCAGCAGAGATCTTCTCGATGGCTACACCTTC
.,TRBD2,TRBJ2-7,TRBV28,CASSLYPGRESYEQYF,TGTGCCAGCAGTTTATACCCGGGGAGGGAAAGTTACGAGCAGTACTTC
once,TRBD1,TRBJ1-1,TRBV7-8,CASSPRSPGTGFYEAFF,TGTGCCAGCAGCCCCAGATCCCCCGGGACAGGATTTTATGAAGCTTTCTTT
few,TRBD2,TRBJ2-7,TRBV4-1,CASSQGGLAGVRLGHEQYF,TGCGCCAGCAGCCAAGGAGGACTAGCGGGGGTGAGACTGGGTCACGAGCAGTACTTC
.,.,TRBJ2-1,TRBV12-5,CASVLINEQFF,TGTGCTAGTGTCCTAATCAATGAGCAGTTCTTC
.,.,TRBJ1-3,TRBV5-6,CASSLEARGNTIYF,TGTGCCAGCAGCTTGGAGGCCCGGGGGAACACCATATATTTT
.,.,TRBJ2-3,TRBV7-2,CASSPGGTDTQYF,TGTGCCAGCAGCCCCGGGGGTACAGATACGCAGTATTTT
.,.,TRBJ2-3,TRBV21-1,CASSYSDRGTDTQYF,TGTGCCAGCAGCTACAGCGACAGGGGTACAGATACGCAGTATTTT
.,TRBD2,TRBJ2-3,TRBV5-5,CASSLLRGALSTDTQYF,TGTGCCAGCAGCTTGTTGCGGGGGGCTCTTAGCACAGATACGCAGTATTTT
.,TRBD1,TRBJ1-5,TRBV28,CASSQGGQGVNQPQHF,TGTGCCAGCAGCCAAGGGGGCCAGGGCGTCAATCAGCCCCAGCATTTT
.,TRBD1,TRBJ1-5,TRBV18,CASSPPMRGRNQPQHF,TGTGCCAGCTCACCACCGATGAGGGGGCGCAATCAGCCCCAGCATTTT
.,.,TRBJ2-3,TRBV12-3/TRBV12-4,CASSFQGTDTQYF,TGTGCCAGCAGTTTCCAGGGTACAGATACGCAGTATTTT
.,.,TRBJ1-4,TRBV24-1,CATSDLQATNEKLFF,TGTGCCACCAGTGATTTGCAGGCAACTAATGAAAAACTGTTTTTT
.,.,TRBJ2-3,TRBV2,CASRATDVSTDTQYF,TGTGCCAGCAGGGCGACAGACGTATCCACAGATACGCAGTATTTT
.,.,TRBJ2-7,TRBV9,CASSPDVGRLTYEQYF,TGTGCCAGCAGCCCTGACGTGGGCAGGTTAACCTACGAGCAGTACTTC
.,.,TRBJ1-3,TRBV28,CASTPPPGTGGNTIYF,TGTGCCAGCACCCCCCCTCCGGGTACGGGGGGAAACACCATATATTTT